The clone carrying this TCR beta chain occurred many times. Antigen unknown. A read error is possible here, since a much larger clone lies one base away. The sample originates from a study of breast tumors, draining lymph nodes, adjacent tissues. Overall study results and limits: Compared with lymph nodes, tumors were less diverse; compared with nontumor tissue, more. That most tumor T cells come from lymph nodes remained unproven. Tumor and nontumor repertoires were significantly more similar in luminal-like than in basal-like breast cancer.

TCRdb reprocessed the multiplex PCR reads via MiXCR and lists one record per CDR3 protein. The table shows about 150,000 distinct CDR3 sequences, with less than 35% occurring only once. Samples came from axillary lymph nodes draining the breast cancer. The sequence was collected from a female donor with breast cancer. Some clones in this sample may be carry-over from other donors' samples. Sample: axillary lymph node tissue.

CDR3 DNA sequence: TGTGCCAGCAGTTTCGCGCAGGGACAGGGGTATGGCGAGCAGTACTTC. Protein: CASSFAQGQGYGEQYF. V and J are TRBV12-3 or TRBV12-4 and TRBJ2-7; 10 bases agree with TRBD1. The V and J ends lost 3 bases and 6 bases, in that order; junction bases with no gene match: 11. There are 16 residues in the CDR3.